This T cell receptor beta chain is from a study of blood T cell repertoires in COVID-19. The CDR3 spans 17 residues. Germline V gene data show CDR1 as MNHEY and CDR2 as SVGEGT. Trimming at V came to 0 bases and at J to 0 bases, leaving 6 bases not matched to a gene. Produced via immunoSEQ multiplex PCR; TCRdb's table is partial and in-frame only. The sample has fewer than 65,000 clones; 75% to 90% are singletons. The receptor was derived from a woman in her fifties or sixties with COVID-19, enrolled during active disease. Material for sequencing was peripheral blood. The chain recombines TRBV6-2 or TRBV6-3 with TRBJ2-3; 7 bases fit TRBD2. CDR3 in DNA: TGTGCCAGCAGTTACTCGATGACTAGCCCTAGCACAGATACGCAGTATTTT. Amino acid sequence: CASSYSMTSPSTDTQYF.